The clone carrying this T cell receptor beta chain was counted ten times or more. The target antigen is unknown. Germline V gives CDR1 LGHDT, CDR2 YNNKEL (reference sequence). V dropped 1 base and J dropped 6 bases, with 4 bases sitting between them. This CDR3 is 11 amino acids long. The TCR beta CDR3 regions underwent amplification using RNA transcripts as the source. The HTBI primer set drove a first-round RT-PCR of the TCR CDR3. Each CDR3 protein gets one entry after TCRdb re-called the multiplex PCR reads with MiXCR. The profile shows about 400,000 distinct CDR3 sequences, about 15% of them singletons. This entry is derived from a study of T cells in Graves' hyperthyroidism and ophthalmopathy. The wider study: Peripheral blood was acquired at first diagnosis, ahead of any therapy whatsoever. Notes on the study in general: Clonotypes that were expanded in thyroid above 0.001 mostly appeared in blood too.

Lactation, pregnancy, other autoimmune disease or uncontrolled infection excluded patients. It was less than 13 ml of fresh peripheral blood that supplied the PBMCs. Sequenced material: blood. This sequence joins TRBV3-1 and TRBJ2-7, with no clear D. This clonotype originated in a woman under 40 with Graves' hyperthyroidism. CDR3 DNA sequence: TGTGCCAGCAGCCAAGGATCCGAGCAGTACTTC. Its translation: CASSQGSEQYF.